This TCR beta chain was captured in a study of T cell repertoires in cytomegalovirus infection. About the research overall: It was the public TCR beta signatures that indicated both CMV infection and matching HLA type.

TCRdb ran MiXCR on the reads and lists one entry per CDR3 protein. The sample includes about 770,000 distinct CDR3 sequences, about 29% of them seen just once. In its sample, this clonotype was seen once. What it binds is not known. The study, taken as a whole, reports: Carriage of CMV together with the relevant HLA was identifiable through cumulative public TCR beta family frequency.

The germline V gene encodes CDR1 ENHRY and CDR2 SYGVKD. The CDR3 totals 15 residues. Trimming shortened V by 7 bases and J by 5 bases, and 17 bases separated the two germline ends. The receptor's source is a human donor in good health (CMV status not recorded). Some clones in this sample may be carry-over from other donors' samples. V and J are TRBV10-3 and TRBJ2-2, with D perhaps matching TRBD1 (6 bases). This specimen consisted of cultured CD8+ T cells from PBMCs, obtained from culture after CMV antigen stimulation. The CDR3 sequence: CAINREPRDTGELFF. As DNA, the CDR3 is TGTGCCATCAACAGGGAACCAAGGGATACCGGGGAGCTGTTTTTT.